This T cell receptor (beta chain) is from a study of blood T cell repertoires in COVID-19. Looking at the study overall: Sample material is recorded as cDNA or gDNA derived from T cells, B-cell-depleted T cells, or PBMCs.

Original handling: Reference gene primer amplification in the assay estimated nucleated cell counts. Assay: immunoSEQ multiplex PCR; the TCRdb copy retains only in-frame clones and omits some. D and trimming were read from the DNA, whereas the V and J calls and clone size are those reported in that table. This sample has approximately 160,000 clones, with 85% to 95% found just once. Germline V gene lookup returns CDR1 SEHNR and CDR2 FQNEAQ (reference sequence). This CDR3 is built from 15 residues. Trimming removed 4 bases from V and 4 bases from J, with 16 bases in between. The chain has TRBV7-9 and TRBJ1-2; D may be TRBD1 (6 bases). The origin of this receptor is a man aged 50 to 59 with acute or convalescent COVID-19. The sample was peripheral blood. CDR3: CASSSKGGQSYGYTF. CDR3 in DNA: TGTGCCAGCAGCTCTAAAGGGGGACAAAGCTATGGCTACACCTTC.